This T cell receptor beta chain was sequenced for a study of T-cell memory formation after mild COVID-19. V lost 5 bases to trimming and J lost 0 bases, with 13 bases between them. This CDR3 is 15 amino acids long. Germline assignment: CDR1 SQVTM and CDR2 ANQGSEA. TCRalpha and TCRbeta libraries used 5'RACE with constant-segment primers and UMIs. TCRdb used MiXCR to reprocess the 5' RACE reads, holding one entry per CDR3 protein. This sample has roughly 250,000 distinct CDR3 sequences, with 16% found just once. This clonotype was seen a handful of times. The chain carries TRBV29-1 and TRBJ2-2, with D possibly matching TRBD1 (7 bases). The source is a man younger than 35 who had mild COVID-19 (a few samples of this study predate the infection). Cell type and time point are not known. Input material: PBMCs or a T cell subset sorted from them (not recorded which). The CDR3 is CSVTDRTTNTGELFF. For the CDR3, the DNA is TGCAGCGTTACGGACAGGACTACGAACACCGGGGAGCTGTTTTTT.